The 20 T cell receptor beta chains reported below all come from one sample, sequenced in a study of blood T cell repertoires in COVID-19. Repertoires were generated with immunoSEQ multiplex PCR, while TCRdb's copy carries only in-frame clones and drops some. Here the sample spans under 45,000 clones, 77% being singletons. Sequencing was done on a sample of peripheral blood. The receptors were sampled from a woman in her sixties or seventies with acute or convalescent COVID-19.

The chain links TRBV6-1 to TRBJ1-2, with 10 nucleotides matching TRBD1. Losses at the gene ends were 2 bases for V and 7 bases for J; bases not matched to a gene: 7. The CDR3 is made up of 15 amino acids. CDR1 is MNHNS, CDR2 SASEGT, per germline. CDR3 sequence reads: CASSESDGTGAGYTF. For the CDR3, the DNA is TGTGCCAGCAGTGAAAGTGATGGGACAGGGGCTGGCTACACCTTC.

J is TRBJ2-7 and V is TRBV7-3; 9 bases map to TRBD1. The CDR3 covers 15 residues. V lost 5 bases, J lost 1 base, and 6 bases stayed unmatched. Germline loops: CDR1 SGHTA, CDR2 FQGTGA. CDR3 DNA sequence: TGTGCCAGCAGCCTGGACAGGGGTCCTTCCTACGAGCAGTACTTC. Protein product: CASSLDRGPSYEQYF. The full variable domain, with the rest looked up from reference TRBV7-3 and TRBJ2-7, is GAGVSQTPSNKVTEKGKYVELRCDPISGHTALYWYRQSLGQGPEFLIYFQGTGAADDSGLPNDRFFAVRPEGSVSTLKIQRTERGDSAVYLCASSLDRGPSYEQYFGPGTRLTVT.

This clone appeared once. The V and J genes are TRBV11-3 and TRBJ2-3, with D possibly TRBD2 on 5 matching bases. The V gene's germline CDR1 is SGHNT and CDR2 YENEEA. CDR3 length equals 13 residues. V shed 5 bases and J shed 2 bases, with 8 bases lying between them. The chain's CDR3 is CASSPDFTDTQYF. Here the CDR3 DNA reads TGTGCCAGCAGCCCGGACTTCACAGATACGCAGTATTTT.

The CDR3 region is CASSQDWGVGLGNEQFF. CDR3 nucleotide sequence: TGCGCCAGCAGCCAAGATTGGGGCGTGGGCTTGGGCAATGAGCAGTTCTTC. The chain carries TRBV4-3 and TRBJ2-1; maybe TRBD1 (5 bases). The ends were cut back, 0 bases at V and 6 bases at J, with 18 bases in the middle. The germline CDR1 and CDR2 sequences are LGHNA and YSLEER. This CDR3 contains 17 residues.

The chain joins TRBV11-2 to TRBJ2-7; the D is unclear. This CDR3 is 12 amino acids long. V was pared by 5 bases and J by 3 bases, with 8 bases between. CDR1 SGHAT and CDR2 FQNNGV come from the germline V gene. Here the CDR3 DNA reads TGTGCCAGCAGCCCAGGAATCTACGAGCAGTACTTC. This codes for CASSPGIYEQYF.

The gene calls are TRBV3-1 (or the pseudogene TRBV3-2) and TRBJ2-7; 7 bases align to TRBD1. Per the germline V gene, CDR1 is LGHDT and CDR2 is YNNKEL (reference sequence). The CDR3 consists of 17 residues. The trim removed 4 bases at V and 3 bases at J, leaving 15 bases unmatched. In DNA, the CDR3 is TGTGCCAGCAGCCCCATCCAGGGGGTAGGTGTTATCTACGAGCAGTACTTC. Protein: CASSPIQGVGVIYEQYF.

The V call is TRBV7-9, the J call TRBJ2-1, with 11 nucleotides matching TRBD2. Trimming removed 5 bases from V and 8 bases from J; junction bases left unmatched: 5. CDR1 SEHNR and CDR2 FQNEAQ come from the germline V gene (reference sequence). The CDR3 extends over 14 amino acids. DNA of the CDR3: TGTGCCAGCAGCCCGGGACTAGCGGCGGATGAGCAGTTCTTC. Translated: CASSPGLAADEQFF.

The gene calls are TRBV7-3 and TRBJ2-1; 15 bases map to TRBD2. Losses at the gene ends were 5 bases for V and 7 bases for J; bases not matched to a gene: 3. Germline V gene sequence: CDR1 SGHTA, CDR2 FQGTGA. The CDR3 sequence is 15 residues long. The CDR3 protein is CASSNGLAGGNEQFF. The CDR3 DNA sequence: TGTGCCAGCAGCAATGGACTAGCGGGGGGGAATGAGCAGTTCTTC.

The chain recombines TRBV7-9 with TRBJ2-3; 7 nucleotides line up with TRBD1. Germline V gene lookup returns CDR1 SEHNR and CDR2 FQNEAQ (reference sequence). The CDR3 covers 15 residues. The trim removed 5 bases at V and 6 bases at J, leaving 11 bases unmatched. The CDR3 region is CASSLPDRVLDTQYF. The CDR3 DNA is TGTGCCAGCAGCCTCCCAGACAGGGTACTGGATACGCAGTATTTT.

By frequency in the sample, this clone is medium-sized. The chain uses TRBV15 and TRBJ2-3; 7 bases agree with TRBD2. The germline V gene has CDR1 LNHNV and CDR2 YYDKDF (reference sequence). The V and J ends lost 5 bases and 3 bases, in that order; junction bases with no gene match: 8. The CDR3 covers 15 residues. This CDR3 reads CATSSRLAKTDTQYF. In nucleotides, the CDR3 is TGTGCCACCAGCTCTCGACTAGCTAAGACAGATACGCAGTATTTT.

This clone appeared a single time. The chain is built from TRBV5-1 and TRBJ2-7; possible D gene TRBD2, 5 bases. Germline V CDR1 and CDR2: SGHRS, YFSETQ. Between the trimmed V and J ends, which lost 0 bases and 2 bases, there was a span of 6 bases. CDR3 length: 13 amino acids. This CDR3 is CASSLGLTYEQYF. The CDR3 nucleotides are TGCGCCAGCAGCTTGGGACTAACCTACGAGCAGTACTTC.

The rearrangement links TRBV30 to TRBJ1-4; perhaps TRBD1 as D (5 bases). The germline CDR1 and CDR2 sequences are GTSNPN and SVGIG (reference sequence). This CDR3 is 17 amino acids long. V dropped 3 bases and J dropped 0 bases, with 17 bases sitting between them. This CDR3 is CAWSGQGHSATNEKLFF. CDR3 nucleotide sequence: TGTGCCTGGAGCGGGCAGGGCCATTCTGCAACTAATGAAAAACTGTTTTTT.

J is TRBJ1-2 and V is TRBV11-3; 7 nucleotides align to TRBD1. CDR1 is SGHNT and CDR2 is YENEEA in the germline V gene. The CDR3 has 12 residues. J lost 3 bases, V lost 5 bases, and 0 bases had no gene match. CDR3: CASSTGDYGYTF. The CDR3 coding sequence is TGTGCCAGCAGCACAGGGGACTATGGCTACACCTTC.

V and J are TRBV28 and TRBJ2-1; 7 positions agree with TRBD2. Germline values: CDR1 MDHEN, CDR2 SYDVKM. V lost 7 bases and J lost 0; bases outside the gene matches: 12. The CDR3 is 17 amino acids. Written as DNA, the CDR3 is TGTGCCAGCATTCATCGTGGGGGGGGTTACTCCTACAATGAGCAGTTCTTC. Its translation: CASIHRGGGYSYNEQFF.

The chain has TRBV29-1 and TRBJ1-1, with TRBD1 identical over 7 bases. Per germline, CDR1 SQVTM and CDR2 ANQGSEA. CDR3 length equals 17 residues. The V gene end was trimmed by 4 bases and the J gene end by 1 base; junction bases not matched to a gene: 15. Here the CDR3 reads CSVASSTGKLWNTEAFF. CDR3 bases: TGCAGCGTTGCGTCTTCGACAGGGAAGTTATGGAACACTGAAGCTTTCTTT. Together with reference TRBV29-1 and TRBJ1-1, the CDR3 gives the full variable domain: SAVISQKPSRDICQRGTSLTIQCQVDSQVTMMFWYRQQPGQSLTLIATANQGSEATYESGFVIDKFPISRPNLTFSTLTVSNMSPEDSSIYLCSVASSTGKLWNTEAFFGQGTRLTVV.

V gene TRBV11-2 combines with J gene TRBJ2-1, with 10 bases fitting TRBD2. The CDR3 runs 16 residues. J was trimmed by 2 bases and V by 4 bases; bases with no gene match: 5. Germline V lookup: CDR1 SGHAT, CDR2 FQNNGV. The CDR3 nucleotides are TGTGCCAGCAGCTCTCTAGCGGGAGCGACCTACAATGAGCAGTTCTTC. Translated, it gives CASSSLAGATYNEQFF.

This clone appeared a single time. The rearrangement links TRBV6-4 to TRBJ2-3; D remains unclear. Germline V gene data show CDR1 as MRHNA and CDR2 as SNTAGT. The CDR3 is 15 residues long. Trimming shortened V by 5 bases and J by 5 bases, and 17 bases separated the two germline ends. This CDR3 reads CASSLDGLVEDTQYF. For the CDR3, the DNA is TGTGCCAGCAGTCTTGATGGTCTAGTGGAAGATACGCAGTATTTT.

This sequence joins TRBV3-1 (or the pseudogene TRBV3-2) and TRBJ1-1; D unclear. The ends were cut back, 7 bases at V and 1 base at J, with 16 bases in the middle. Germline V gene data show CDR1 as LGHDT and CDR2 as YNNKEL (reference sequence). The CDR3 contains 15 residues. The CDR3 loop is CASTLPSPGNTEAFF. CDR3 nucleotides: TGTGCCAGCACCTTACCCTCCCCAGGGAACACTGAAGCTTTCTTT.

The chain carries TRBV27 and TRBJ1-1; 7 nucleotides agree with TRBD1. The germline gives CDR1 MNHEY, CDR2 SMNVEV (reference sequence). V shed 1 base and J 4 bases; nucleotides not matched to a gene: 15. There are 18 residues in the CDR3. The CDR3 sequence is CASSLWGQLGGLSTEAFF. CDR3 in DNA: TGTGCCAGCAGTTTATGGGGACAGTTGGGCGGATTATCCACTGAAGCTTTCTTT.

The J gene is TRBJ1-6, the V gene TRBV27; TRBD1 agrees at 9 bases. Germline V gives CDR1 MNHEY, CDR2 SMNVEV (reference sequence). The CDR3 sequence is 15 residues long. V lost 6 bases and J lost 5; bases outside the gene matches: 5. The CDR3 loop is CASRGRTGDNSPLHF. The CDR3 DNA reads as TGTGCCAGCAGGGGCCGGACAGGGGATAATTCACCCCTCCACTTT.